The source of this TCR beta chain is a study of PD-1 blockade in classical Hodgkin lymphoma. General study results and limits: When set against healthy donors, newly diagnosed patients were reported to show lower baseline TCR diversity.

Every patient relapsed after autologous stem cell transplantation, and brentuximab vedotin exposure varied. This clone showed up many times. The antigen is unknown. Germline V CDR1 and CDR2: SQVTM, ANQGSEA. The CDR3 has 13 residues. Trimming stripped 3 bases from V and 7 bases from J, with 13 bases between. The method was immunoSEQ multiplex PCR; TCRdb's version includes in-frame clones alone and lacks a portion of them. The sample includes around 99,000 clones, 81% of them seen just once. The TCR originated in a human donor with classical Hodgkin lymphoma. The V gene is TRBV29-1, the J gene TRBJ2-1, with TRBD2 as a possible D gene (6 bases). This specimen consisted of peripheral blood mononuclear cells (PBMCs), obtained before the second cycle of nivolumab. This CDR3 is CSVDGGMRNEQFF. The CDR3 DNA is TGCAGCGTTGACGGCGGGATGAGAAATGAGCAGTTCTTC.